A single T cell receptor (beta chain) is shown here with its context. This clone was observed a handful of times. The antigen it recognizes is unknown. Base qualities were left out, and no much larger clone turns up one base away. Whole blood was collected in K2EDTA tubes by collaborating institutions according to the institutions' own protocols. Collaborator samples were shipped for TCRbeta analysis as frozen whole blood, isolated PBMCs, or DNA extracted from either sample type. These data originate in a study of blood T cell repertoires in COVID-19 (dated by TCRdb to the early 2020s). Regarding the study in general: The collaborator samples originated in the United States, Italy and Spain and spanned the acute and convalescent phases of COVID-19. Deeply sampled blood TCRbeta repertoires from subjects exposed to, actively infected with, or recovered from COVID-19 were included in the dataset. The material from the prospective study consisted of cDNA or gDNA derived from T cells, B-cell-depleted T cells, or PBMCs. Samples were obtained from the ongoing ImmuneRACE study (first 160 participants) and from some 1,300 subjects provided by 6 global collaborators. HLA class I and class II types, where available, came from metadata supplied by the sample provider rather than from assay-based typing. A freely available public database, intended as a resource for researchers studying the immune response to SARS-CoV-2, is where the repertoires were released. Sample metadata almost always included a de-identified subject ID, COVID-19 status, age in years and sex.

Study-wide findings and limitations: Clinical and demographic metadata were provided uncurated, with the amount varying by source and participant.

The immunoSEQ Assay, a bias-controlled multiplex PCR, was used to amplify TCRbeta CDR3 regions from genomic DNA. Per the source publication's procedure: The number of nucleated cells in each sample was estimated from the amplification of reference gene primers within the assay. To quantify the absolute abundance of each unique TCRbeta CDR3 rearrangement, sequence reads were collapsed and filtered. For each sample, productive Simpson clonality was calculated as the square root of Simpson's diversity index over productive rearrangements. Not all clones reach the TCRdb copy of this immuneACCESS table, which keeps in-frame sequences only. Checked studies attribute under half of the gap to unresolved V genes and leave the rest unexplained. The D gene and trimming were derived from the DNA, and the V and J assignments and clone size from that table. This sample comprises 150,000 to 200,000 clones, 75% to 80% of them detected only once. Around 7.9% of the sample lies in the top ten.

The source is a woman between 50 and 59 years old with active or convalescent COVID-19. Specimen: peripheral blood.

The sequenced DNA: TGTGCCAGCAGCCCCGACAGGGTCGCGCCTAATGAAAAACTGTTTTTT. This sequence encodes CASSPDRVAPNEKLFF. This chain is built from TRBV11-1 and TRBJ1-4, with TRBD1 identical over 7 junction bases. Trimming accounts for 5 bases at V and 3 bases at J, while the number of junction bases matched to no gene is 9. Reading the germline V gene (reference sequence) gives CDR1 SGHAT and CDR2 FQDESV. The CDR3 runs 16 amino acids, cysteine and phenylalanine included. The only DNA kept is the CDR3, 48 bases in frame from the first base.